The TCR beta chain under discussion was sequenced for a study of vaccination and CD4 T cells after COVID-19. Comment on this clonotype: The target antigen is unknown.

Treatment meaning: roughly 10-day PBMC culture with coronavirus spike peptide pools or control peptides (ViraFEST assay). Half the growth medium was swapped for new IL-2 medium on days 3 and 7. At the Johns Hopkins FTIC core, DNA taken from cultured CD4+ T cells was sequenced by way of the Oncomine TCR Beta short-read assay. TCRdb re-derived calls from the PCR reads in MiXCR, one entry per CDR3 protein. The data contain 16,000 or so distinct CDR3 sequences, about 55% of them seen just once; the ten biggest clones take up less than 9.5%. This CDR3 has 15 residues. Germline V gives CDR1 DFQATT, CDR2 SNEGSKA (reference sequence). V lost 6 bases to trimming and J lost 6 bases; unmatched junction nucleotides: 10.

This rearrangement joins TRBV20-1 to TRBJ2-3, with TRBD2 identical over 12 bases. The sample was CD4+ T cells from blood, cultured in vitro. The source is a human donor who had recovered from COVID-19. The CDR3 region has the DNA TGCAGTGCCATCCCGACTAGCGGGAGACAGGATACGCAGTATTTT. Its translation is CSAIPTSGRQDTQYF.